The present T cell receptor beta chain was sequenced within a study of CD8 T cells in ankylosing spondylitis. Study-level results: Several of the motif variants were reported before in synovial fluid and blood from reactive arthritis. Among TCR beta sequences, a motif of about 8 highly homologous variants appeared characteristic of ankylosing spondylitis blood. As reported, disease-linked clones showed significant enrichment in matched ankylosing spondylitis synovial fluid.

Construction of TCR beta libraries was performed using quantitative 5'-RACE with molecular barcodes. TCRdb re-called the 5' RACE reads with MiXCR, one entry per CDR3 protein. Of around 120,000 distinct CDR3 sequences in the sample, 9.3% were seen once. This clonotype was seen repeatedly, ten times or more. Its specificity is not known. The CDR3 extends over 15 amino acids. Trimming took off 0 bases at V and 7 bases at J, with 13 bases between the two ends. J is TRBJ1-5 and V is TRBV12-3 or TRBV12-4; D is undetermined. What was sequenced was blood, either unsorted or a sorted T cell fraction (not recorded which). The TCR comes from a male donor with ankylosing spondylitis or in good health (not recorded which). The CDR3 sequence is CASSLAHGEGQPQHF. Written as DNA, the CDR3 is TGTGCCAGCAGTTTAGCGCATGGGGAAGGGCAGCCCCAGCATTTT.